The source of this T cell receptor beta chain is a study of graft-versus-host responses after intestinal transplantation. A word on this clone: Its antigen is unknown.

J gave up 5 bases and V 5 bases, and 3 bases lay outside the gene matches. The CDR3 is 13 residues long. In germline, CDR1 is WSHSY, CDR2 SAAADI. The method was immunoSEQ multiplex PCR; TCRdb's version includes in-frame clones alone and lacks a portion of them. The data hold about 51,000 clones, with more than 70% observed a single time. The rearrangement links TRBV10-2 to TRBJ1-5; 7 bases fit TRBD1. The source material was unstimulated CD4+ T cells sorted from spleen or lymph node cells, sampled before transplant. The receptor was isolated from a human donor who was the organ donor for an intestinal transplant. The CDR3 DNA follows: TGCGCCAGCAGTCATACAGGGGATCAGCCCCAGCATTTT. This codes for CASSHTGDQPQHF.